This TCR beta chain was retrieved from a study of vaccination and CD4 T cells after COVID-19. Study overall: Convalescent participants consisted of six males and four females, two being Hispanic. Median time from COVID diagnosis to post-COVID sampling was roughly 13 weeks (35 to 161).

Cultured CD4+ T cells had their DNA profiled by the Oncomine TCR Beta short-read assay. A single record per CDR3 protein comes from TCRdb applying MiXCR to the PCR reads. Found here are about 14,000 distinct CDR3 sequences, 53% of them singletons; the top ten hold around 12%. The V gene lost 4 bases and the J gene lost 3 bases, with 18 bases spanning the gap. CDR3 length: 16 amino acids. Germline CDR1 and CDR2: MNHEY and SVGAGI. The treatment was: approximately nine-day PBMC culture with coronavirus spike peptide pools or control peptides (ViraFEST assay). As for this clonotype: The antigen remains unidentified.

Input material: CD4+ T cells from blood, cultured in vitro. The rearrangement uses TRBV6-5 and TRBJ2-5, with unresolved D. This sequence originates from a human donor who had recovered from COVID-19. The CDR3 nucleotides read TGTGCCAGCAGTTCGACCTCCCCAACTCGGGAAGAGACCCAGTACTTC. Its translation: CASSSTSPTREETQYF.